Detailed here is one T cell receptor beta chain. Its target is unknown. This specimen belongs to a study of OX40 agonist ivuxolimab in advanced cancers. For the study at large: Partial responses occurred in Three dose-escalation patients, one with hepatocellular carcinoma and two with cutaneous melanoma. Whole-study findings and limits: By week 6 at 0.1 to 3.0 mg/kg, blood CD4+ and CD8+ T cells had expanded clonally. It was also the case that some nonresponders had low normalized T-cell clonal expansion.

The assay was immunoSEQ multiplex PCR, and TCRdb's table has in-frame clones only and misses some. The table includes roughly 46,000 clones, more than 70% detected once. Losses at the gene ends were 5 bases for V and 3 bases for J; bases not matched to a gene: 7. The CDR3 length is 15 residues. Germline CDR1 is MGHDK and CDR2 is SYGVNS. V gene TRBV25-1 combines with J gene TRBJ2-7, with 10 bases matching TRBD2. The TCR comes from an adult with an advanced solid tumor such as melanoma, head and neck, liver or kidney cancer. The starting material was CD4+ or CD8+ T cells sorted from blood, obtained in a trial of the OX40 agonist ivuxolimab. In DNA, the CDR3 is TGTGCCAGCAGTTCCCAACTAGCGGGAAGCTACGAGCAGTACTTC. Its translation: CASSSQLAGSYEQYF.